This T cell receptor (beta chain) originates from a study of blood T cells in healthy people across ages. This clonotype was observed a few times. Antigen specificity is unknown. There are 16 residues in the CDR3. J lost 4 bases, V lost 7 bases, and 14 bases had no gene match. Germline CDR1 and CDR2: MDHEN and SYDVKM. Study conclusions and caveats: Diversity estimated from one million T cells was considered an underestimate.

The use of a sample-barcoded 5' primer and a J-beta primer mix characterized a second PCR of roughly 6 to 11 cycles. TCRdb used MiXCR to reprocess the 5' RACE reads, holding one entry per CDR3 protein. The table has around 1.7 million distinct CDR3 sequences, roughly 27% seen once. Sequencing input: blood. This TCR was recovered from a woman in her thirties in good health. The chain is built from TRBV28 and TRBJ2-7; 9 bases fit TRBD1. CDR3 nucleotide sequence: TGTGCCAGCACCGAAATTCCGGGACAGGGAGGGTACGAGCAGTACTTC. Protein sequence: CASTEIPGQGGYEQYF.